One sample yielded the 32 T cell receptor beta chains listed below, sequenced in a study of shared clonotypes between healthy human individuals. Sequencing used immunoSEQ multiplex PCR; TCRdb keeps in-frame clones, though not all of them. The sample has around 700,000 clones, approximately 75% seen once. Sequenced: memory CD4+ T cells sorted from blood. Stated subset: CD45RA-negative fraction. The receptors shown here come from a woman in her 30s in good health.

V is TRBV7-9 and J is TRBJ2-2; a weak D match, TRBD2 (6 bases). CDR3 length: 15 amino acids. Trimming shortened V by 4 bases and J by 2 bases, and 11 bases separated the two germline ends. Germline assignment: CDR1 SEHNR and CDR2 FQNEAQ (reference sequence). CDR3 protein: CASSSRTTNTGELFF. The CDR3 nucleotides are TGTGCCAGCAGCTCAAGGACTACCAACACCGGGGAGCTGTTTTTT.

V and J are TRBV19 and TRBJ1-2; 10 bases match TRBD1. The V gene's germline CDR1 is LNHDA and CDR2 SQIVND (reference sequence). V lost 3 bases, J lost 6 bases, and 7 bases stayed unmatched. The CDR3 sequence is 15 residues long. The CDR3 here is CASSIAGTGANGYTF. CDR3 coding DNA: TGTGCCAGTAGTATTGCCGGGACAGGGGCTAATGGCTACACCTTC. The variable domain in full, completed from reference TRBV19 and TRBJ1-2, reads DGGITQSPKYLFRKEGQNVTLSCEQNLNHDAMYWYRQDPGQGLRLIYYSQIVNDFQKGDIAEGYSVSREKKESFPLTVTSAQKNPTAFYLCASSIAGTGANGYTFGSGTRLTVV.

The chain has TRBV30 and TRBJ2-7; the match to TRBD1 covers 7 bases. Trimming cost V 2 bases and J 7 bases; bases outside gene matches: 5. Germline V gene lookup returns CDR1 GTSNPN and CDR2 SVGIG (reference sequence). The CDR3 consists of 12 residues. This CDR3 reads CAWSKGAGEQYF. As DNA, the CDR3 is TGTGCCTGGAGTAAGGGGGCGGGTGAGCAGTACTTC.

This chain uses TRBV15 with TRBJ2-1; D unresolved. The CDR3 length is 14 residues. Germline V lookup: CDR1 LNHNV, CDR2 YYDKDF (reference sequence). The V end was cut by 1 base, the J end by 4 bases, with 8 bases between. CDR3 DNA sequence: TGTGCCACCAGCAGAGCGGTGGGATACAATGAGCAGTTCTTC. This encodes CATSRAVGYNEQFF.

The chain joins TRBV5-4 to TRBJ1-1, with D unclear. CDR3 length: 15 residues. Trimming removed 0 bases from V and 1 base from J, with 10 bases in between. Germline V lookup: CDR1 SGHNT, CDR2 YYREEE (reference sequence). The CDR3 here is CASSLAEGGNTEAFF. The CDR3 DNA follows: TGTGCCAGCAGCTTGGCAGAGGGAGGGAACACTGAAGCTTTCTTT.

The chain recombines TRBV30 with TRBJ1-2, with D unclear. The CDR3 extends over 11 amino acids. The V gene lost 5 bases and the J gene lost 7 bases, with 11 bases spanning the gap. Looked up from germline, CDR1 is GTSNPN and CDR2 is SVGIG (reference sequence). The CDR3 sequence is CAWGLAGGYTF. The CDR3 DNA follows: TGTGCCTGGGGATTGGCGGGTGGCTACACCTTC.

The chain joins TRBV4-2 to TRBJ2-1; D might be TRBD1 (5 bases). The CDR3 totals 15 residues. In germline, CDR1 is LGHNA, CDR2 YNFKEQ. V dropped 0 bases and J dropped 5 bases, with 11 bases sitting between them. The CDR3 sequence is CASSQDLLQDNEQFF. In nucleotides, the CDR3 is TGTGCCAGCAGCCAAGATCTACTACAGGACAATGAGCAGTTCTTC.

The rearrangement uses TRBV29-1 and TRBJ1-2; D call uncertain. Germline V CDR1 and CDR2: SQVTM, ANQGSEA. The CDR3 has 13 amino acids. The germline V and J ends were trimmed by 1 base and 2 bases, with 8 bases remaining between them. In nucleotides, the CDR3 is TGCAGCGTTGAAGGTGTGGGGAACTATGGCTACACCTTC. Its translation: CSVEGVGNYGYTF.

The genes are TRBV27 and TRBJ2-7; 9 positions agree with TRBD1. CDR1 is MNHEY and CDR2 is SMNVEV in the germline V gene (reference sequence). The CDR3 is 12 residues long. V lost 8 bases to trimming and J lost 3 bases; unmatched junction nucleotides: 2. This CDR3 is CASRDRDYEQYF. The CDR3 nucleotides are TGTGCCAGCCGGGACAGGGACTACGAGCAGTACTTC.

In the case of this clone: The CDR3 does not end in the conserved phenylalanine or tryptophan, so this is likely a read error. The chain carries TRBV11-3 and TRBJ2-7; a weak D match, TRBD2 (6 bases). The V gene's germline CDR1 is SGHNT and CDR2 YENEEA. V was trimmed by 5 bases and J by 3 bases, leaving 14 bases between them. CDR3 size: 14 residues. The chain's CDR3 is CASSTKGLHYEQYL. DNA for the CDR3: TGTGCCAGCAGCACGAAGGGACTTCACTACGAGCAGTACCTC.

V and J are TRBV19 and TRBJ2-1; the match to TRBD1 covers 11 bases. The CDR3 is 17 residues long. Per germline, CDR1 LNHDA and CDR2 SQIVND (reference sequence). Germline trimming cut 2 bases from V and 3 bases from J; bases unmatched to any gene: 6. The CDR3 spells CASSISTGTGGYNEQFF. DNA for the CDR3: TGTGCCAGTAGTATATCCACCGGGACAGGGGGCTACAATGAGCAGTTCTTC.

The rearrangement links TRBV12-5 to TRBJ2-1; maybe TRBD2 (6 bases). The CDR3 has 16 residues. Germline V gives CDR1 LGHNT, CDR2 FRNRAP. V lost 5 bases, J lost 4 bases, and 18 bases lay in between. The CDR3 spells CASGLYSGAKYNEQFF. The CDR3 region has the DNA TGTGCTAGTGGTCTTTATAGCGGAGCAAAATACAATGAGCAGTTCTTC.

The chain employs TRBV2 and TRBJ1-5; 7 nucleotides match TRBD1. J lost 6 bases, V lost 6 bases, and 8 bases had no gene match. Germline loops: CDR1 SNHLY, CDR2 FYNNEI. This CDR3 is built from 14 residues. The DNA of the CDR3 is TGTGCCAGCAGAAAGACAGGGACGGGTCAGCCCCAGCATTTT. This encodes CASRKTGTGQPQHF.

Only one count was recorded for this clone. The CDR3 bases are TGTGCCAGCAGAGGGAAGGGGGTCCACGAGCAGTACTTC. As protein: CASRGKGVHEQYF. The chain employs TRBV5-3 and TRBJ2-7; possible D gene TRBD1, 6 bases. TRBV5-3 is recorded as an ORF, its role being uncertain. V dropped 8 bases and J dropped 5 bases, with 17 bases sitting between them. This CDR3 has 13 amino acids.

This chain uses TRBV5-1 with TRBJ1-5; D is perhaps TRBD1 (6 bases). Germline V gene lookup returns CDR1 SGHRS and CDR2 YFSETQ. V was clipped by 2 bases and J by 5 bases, with 23 bases between them. The CDR3 contains 18 residues. Here the CDR3 reads CASSFVVYGPGDDQPQHF. In DNA, the CDR3 is TGCGCCAGCAGCTTTGTCGTTTATGGTCCAGGGGATGATCAGCCCCAGCATTTT.

The gene calls are TRBV5-1 and TRBJ2-7, with a tentative D call TRBD2 (7 bases). CDR1 is SGHRS, CDR2 YFSETQ, per germline. The CDR3 sequence is 14 residues long. Trimming shortened V by 4 bases and J by 5 bases, and 16 bases separated the two germline ends. The CDR3 protein is CASSQEGEGDEQYF. CDR3 bases: TGCGCCAGCAGCCAGGAGGGGGAGGGCGACGAGCAGTACTTC.

This clone was seen once. The chain couples TRBV10-3 to TRBJ2-5; either TRBD1 or TRBD2 may supply D (5 bases each). CDR1 is ENHRY and CDR2 is SYGVKD in the germline V gene. This CDR3 has 14 residues. Trimming took off 0 bases at V and 5 bases at J, with 10 bases between the two ends. CDR3 sequence reads: CAISESNRRETQYF. In DNA form, the CDR3 reads TGTGCCATCAGTGAGTCGAACAGGAGGGAGACCCAGTACTTC.

The rearrangement uses TRBV28 and TRBJ2-7, with TRBD2 identical over 10 bases. The V gene end was trimmed by 8 bases and the J gene end by 4 bases; junction bases not matched to a gene: 14. Looked up from germline, CDR1 is MDHEN and CDR2 is SYDVKM. This CDR3 spans 16 amino acids. CDR3 DNA sequence: TGTGCCAGCTCCACCCCGGGGACTAGCGTCGGTTACGAGCAGTACTTC. Protein: CASSTPGTSVGYEQYF. Complete variable domain (other parts from reference TRBV28 and TRBJ2-7): DVKVTQSSRYLVKRTGEKVFLECVQDMDHENMFWYRQDPGLGLRLIYFSYDVKMKEKGDIPEGYSVSREKKERFSLILESASTNQTSMYLCASSTPGTSVGYEQYFGPGTRLTVT.

The chain combines TRBV19 with TRBJ2-7; D is undetermined. Germline V gene lookup returns CDR1 LNHDA and CDR2 SQIVND (reference sequence). This CDR3 has 14 amino acids. V was pared by 4 bases and J by 5 bases, with 15 bases between. CDR3 sequence: CASSKVAEGNEQYF. Here the CDR3 DNA reads TGTGCCAGTAGTAAGGTTGCGGAAGGGAACGAGCAGTACTTC.

V gene TRBV6-1 combines with J gene TRBJ2-2; tentative D call: TRBD2 (5 bases). The germline CDR1 and CDR2 sequences are MNHNS and SASEGT. V was pared by 10 bases and J by 6 bases, with 18 bases between. The CDR3 covers 14 residues. The CDR3 bases are TGTGCCATTGCCCAGGCGGTGGAGGCCGGGGAGCTGTTTTTT. The encoded protein is CAIAQAVEAGELFF.

The rearrangement joins TRBV28 to TRBJ1-1, with D possibly matching TRBD1 (5 bases). Germline V CDR1 and CDR2: MDHEN, SYDVKM. V shed 1 base and J shed 5 bases, with 14 bases lying between them. CDR3 length: 15 residues. The CDR3 is CASSLLGPSRTEAFF. The CDR3 bases are TGTGCCAGCAGTTTATTGGGACCCTCCCGGACTGAAGCTTTCTTT.

This clone was seen only a few times. Other DNA sequences in the sample encode the same CDR3. CDR3 nucleotide sequence: TGTGCCAGCAGGGGACAAGCGAACACCGGGGAGCTGTTTTTT. Translation gives CASRGQANTGELFF. The chain has TRBV28 and TRBJ2-2, with a tentative D call TRBD1 (6 bases). Looked up from germline, CDR1 is MDHEN and CDR2 is SYDVKM. Trimming shortened V by 6 bases and J by 0 bases, and 8 bases separated the two germline ends. The CDR3 spans 14 residues. Together with reference TRBV28 and TRBJ2-2, the CDR3 gives the full variable domain: DVKVTQSSRYLVKRTGEKVFLECVQDMDHENMFWYRQDPGLGLRLIYFSYDVKMKEKGDIPEGYSVSREKKERFSLILESASTNQTSMYLCASRGQANTGELFFGEGSRLTVL.

This clone was seen more than once but under ten times. The V gene is TRBV7-8, the J gene TRBJ1-1; D is uncertain. Trimming left V 6 bases short and J 4 bases short, with 12 bases between. CDR3 size: 13 residues. Germline V gene lookup returns CDR1 SGHVS and CDR2 FQNEAQ. The CDR3: CASREQSSTEAFF. Written as DNA, the CDR3 is TGTGCCAGCAGAGAGCAATCTAGCACTGAAGCTTTCTTT.

This chain uses TRBV5-1 with TRBJ2-5; D gene unclear. The CDR3 consists of 14 residues. Trimming removed 5 bases at V and 1 base at J, with 12 bases between. CDR1 is SGHRS and CDR2 is YFSETQ in the germline V gene. DNA of the CDR3: TGCGCCAGCAGTAGGTACAGCTCCCAAGAGACCCAGTACTTC. Translated: CASSRYSSQETQYF. The full variable domain, rest sourced from reference TRBV5-1 and TRBJ2-5, is KAGVTQTPRYLIKTRGQQVTLSCSPISGHRSVSWYQQTPGQGLQFLFEYFSETQRNKGNFPGRFSGRQFSNSRSEMNVSTLELGDSALYLCASSRYSSQETQYFGPGTRLLVL.

The chain joins TRBV11-2 to TRBJ2-1, with 11 bases matching TRBD2. The CDR3 is made up of 15 amino acids. V was pared by 1 base and J by 4 bases, with 0 bases of the junction left unmatched. Per germline, CDR1 SGHAT and CDR2 FQNNGV. The CDR3 spells CASSLVAGGYNEQFF. The CDR3 nucleotides read TGTGCCAGCAGCTTAGTAGCGGGAGGGTACAATGAGCAGTTCTTC. The variable domain in full, completed from reference TRBV11-2 and TRBJ2-1, reads EAGVAQSPRYKIIEKRQSVAFWCNPISGHATLYWYQQILGQGPKLLIQFQNNGVVDDSQLPKDRFSAERLKGVDSTLKIQPAKLEDSAVYLCASSLVAGGYNEQFFGPGTRLTVL.

This rearrangement joins TRBV6-5 to TRBJ1-4, with a possible D match to TRBD1 (5 bases). The CDR3 is made up of 14 amino acids. Germline V gene data show CDR1 as MNHEY and CDR2 as SVGAGI. Trimming pared 0 bases from V and 10 bases from J, leaving 12 bases between. CDR3 in amino acids: CASSYSPGDGKLFF. For the CDR3, the DNA is TGTGCCAGCAGTTACTCGCCCGGGGACGGAAAACTGTTTTTT.

This chain uses TRBV2 with TRBJ1-3; D remains unclear. Germline CDR1 is SNHLY and CDR2 is FYNNEI. V lost 9 bases to trimming and J lost 7 bases, with 13 bases between them. CDR3 length: 12 amino acids. CDR3 nucleotide sequence: TGTGCCAGTGGGATGGGGTGGAACACCATATATTTT. It yields the protein CASGMGWNTIYF.

The chain couples TRBV5-6 to TRBJ2-4; 8 positions agree with TRBD1. Per germline, CDR1 SGHDT and CDR2 YYEEEE. The CDR3 is 15 residues long. V lost 5 bases and J lost 8; bases outside the gene matches: 12. The CDR3 loop is CASSWTGLAFDIQYF. CDR3 sequence (DNA): TGTGCCAGCAGTTGGACAGGGCTAGCCTTTGACATTCAGTACTTC. Full variable domain (rest looked up from reference TRBV5-6 and TRBJ2-4): DAGVTQSPTHLIKTRGQQVTLRCSPKSGHDTVSWYQQALGQGPQFIFQYYEEEERQRGNFPDRFSGHQFPNYSSELNVNALLLGDSALYLCASSWTGLAFDIQYFGAGTRLSVL.

This sequence joins TRBV18 and TRBJ2-1; 10 nucleotides align to TRBD2. Per germline, CDR1 KGHSH and CDR2 LQKENI. The CDR3 runs 16 residues. Losses at the gene ends were 1 base for V and 5 bases for J; bases not matched to a gene: 5. The CDR3 DNA reads TGTGCCAGCTCACCACGGGCTAGCGGGGGAAACAATGAGCAGTTCTTC. It encodes CASSPRASGGNNEQFF.

This sequence joins TRBV18 and TRBJ2-2; tentative D call: TRBD2 (5 bases). Trimming removed 3 bases at V and 5 bases at J, with 13 bases between. The CDR3 loop spans 15 amino acids. Germline assignment: CDR1 KGHSH and CDR2 LQKENI. CDR3 sequence reads: CASSPGLGETGELFF. The CDR3 bases are TGTGCCAGCTCACCCGGCCTCGGGGAAACCGGGGAGCTGTTTTTT.

The chain recombines TRBV28 with TRBJ2-2; 9 bases match TRBD1. This CDR3 has 19 residues. Germline V CDR1 and CDR2: MDHEN, SYDVKM. V lost 3 bases to trimming and J lost 5 bases; unmatched junction nucleotides: 16. CDR3 sequence reads: CASSFFWPTGGQRTGELFF. The CDR3 DNA reads TGTGCCAGCAGTTTTTTCTGGCCCACAGGGGGCCAGAGGACCGGGGAGCTGTTTTTT. Combining the CDR3 with reference TRBV28 and TRBJ2-2 gives the whole variable domain DVKVTQSSRYLVKRTGEKVFLECVQDMDHENMFWYRQDPGLGLRLIYFSYDVKMKEKGDIPEGYSVSREKKERFSLILESASTNQTSMYLCASSFFWPTGGQRTGELFFGEGSRLTVL.

This clone was recorded only once. This chain joins TRBV6-1 and TRBJ1-2; possibly TRBD1 for D (6 bases). The germline V gene encodes CDR1 MNHNS and CDR2 SASEGT. The CDR3 is made up of 15 amino acids. Trimming removed 4 bases from V and 7 bases from J, with 19 bases in between. The CDR3 protein is CASSASRGHEGGYTF. For the CDR3, the DNA is TGTGCCAGCAGTGCAAGCAGGGGACACGAGGGTGGCTACACCTTC.